Each of the 27 T cell receptor beta chains below was sequenced from the same sample in a study of circulating CD8 cells and anti-PD-1 response in melanoma. The QIAseq Immune Repertoire TCR panel built the libraries from roughly 15 ng of total RNA. One entry per CDR3 protein, called by TCRdb with MiXCR from the reads. Among around 560 distinct CDR3 sequences listed, 6.2% were seen once. Sorting of live CD3+CD8+TCRalphabeta+ cells by PD-1 and/or TIGIT gave four subsets. The specimen comprised CD8+ T cells from PBMCs, sampled at baseline or after one month of anti-PD-1 therapy (not recorded which). These receptors all stem from a human donor with melanoma.

This clonotype is medium-sized. The chain carries TRBV28 and TRBJ1-6, with 10 bases matching TRBD1. This CDR3 has 15 amino acids. Germline lookup yields CDR1 MDHEN and CDR2 SYDVKM. V shed 3 bases and J 10 bases; nucleotides not matched to a gene: 6. CDR3 loop: CASSFTGTGDSPLHF. CDR3 sequence (DNA): TGTGCCAGCAGTTTTACCGGGACAGGGGACTCACCCCTCCACTTT.

This clonotype is labeled as medium-sized. V is TRBV19 and J is TRBJ2-7, with 7 positions matching TRBD1. CDR1 and CDR2 (germline): LNHDA, SQIVND (reference sequence). This CDR3 is 14 amino acids long. The V segment lost 3 bases and the J segment 0 bases; nucleotides outside the gene matches: 2. This CDR3 reads CASSMGQNSYEQYF. In DNA form, the CDR3 reads TGTGCCAGTAGTATGGGACAGAACTCCTACGAGCAGTACTTC.

By share of the sample, this clonotype is large. The chain couples TRBV28 to TRBJ1-4; D perhaps matches TRBD1 (6 bases). The V end was cut by 5 bases, the J end by 4 bases, with 14 bases between. This CDR3 is built from 15 residues. CDR1 is MDHEN, CDR2 SYDVKM, per germline. The CDR3: CASSPGGRINEKLFF. CDR3 in DNA: TGTGCCAGCAGTCCCGGGGGGCGGATTAATGAAAAACTGTTTTTT.

In its sample, this clonotype is large. The chain carries TRBV2 and TRBJ2-3; 7 bases are shared with TRBD2. The CDR3 is 15 amino acids. V lost 3 bases and J lost 0; bases outside the gene matches: 3. Germline values: CDR1 SNHLY, CDR2 FYNNEI. CDR3 coding DNA: TGTGCCAGCAGTGACTCAGCGGGGAGCACAGATACGCAGTATTTT. It is translated as CASSDSAGSTDTQYF.

The chain joins TRBV2 to TRBJ1-4; no definite D call. Germline V lookup: CDR1 SNHLY, CDR2 FYNNEI. The germline V and J ends were trimmed by 6 bases and 12 bases, with 14 bases remaining between them. The CDR3 runs 12 residues. The CDR3 reads CASSPSVAQLFF. DNA for the CDR3: TGTGCCAGCAGCCCCAGCGTAGCACAACTGTTTTTT. The full variable domain, its missing parts supplied by reference TRBV2 and TRBJ1-4, is EPEVTQTPSHQVTQMGQEVILRCVPISNHLYFYWYRQILGQKVEFLVSFYNNEISEKSEIFDDQFSVERPDGSNFTLKIRSTKLEDSAMYFCASSPSVAQLFFGSGTQLSVL.

In its sample, this clonotype ranks as large. The gene calls are TRBV24-1 and TRBJ2-5, with a weak D call TRBD1 (6 bases). This CDR3 region has 11 residues. The V end was cut by 7 bases, the J end by 5 bases, with 7 bases between. Germline V gene data show CDR1 as KGHDR and CDR2 as SFDVKD. The CDR3 DNA is TGTGCCACCAGCGACAGGGAGACCCAGTACTTC. Translated, it gives CATSDRETQYF.

By proportion, this clonotype is large. This chain links TRBV19 with TRBJ2-5, with 7 bases fitting TRBD1. V lost 4 bases and J lost 3; bases outside the gene matches: 8. In germline, CDR1 is LNHDA, CDR2 SQIVND (reference sequence). The CDR3 runs 15 residues. The CDR3 sequence: CASSTTWDSKETQYF. DNA for the CDR3: TGTGCCAGTAGTACCACCTGGGACAGTAAAGAGACCCAGTACTTC.

By share of the sample, this clonotype is large (0.1 to 1%). CDR3 DNA: TGTGCCAGCAGCTTGCACCCTTACACAGATACGCAGTATTTT. Residues: CASSLHPYTDTQYF. The V and J genes are TRBV7-3 and TRBJ2-3, with D hard to call. V gave up 3 bases and J gave up 2 bases, with 9 bases separating them. The germline V gene has CDR1 SGHTA and CDR2 FQGTGA. The CDR3 totals 14 residues.

The chain combines TRBV27 with TRBJ2-7; D unresolved. CDR3 length: 13 amino acids. Germline CDR1 is MNHEY and CDR2 is SMNVEV (reference sequence). V was pared by 8 bases and J by 1 base, with 12 bases between. The CDR3 loop reads CASGSKESYEQYF. The CDR3, as DNA: TGTGCCAGCGGTTCGAAAGAATCCTACGAGCAGTACTTC.

This clonotype is classed as large. This chain connects TRBV2 to TRBJ2-3; D ambiguous. CDR1 is SNHLY and CDR2 is FYNNEI in the germline V gene. The ends were cut back, 7 bases at V and 0 bases at J, with 8 bases in the middle. This CDR3 has 13 residues. The CDR3 coding sequence is TGTGCCAGCACTAGTCGAAGCACAGATACGCAGTATTTT. Translation: CASTSRSTDTQYF.

This clonotype has more than one count but fewer than ten. This may arise from a read error, as a much more abundant clone is one base away. CDR3 region: CASGGQGSSYEQYF. The CDR3 DNA reads TGTGCCAGCGGTGGACAGGGAAGCTCCTACGAGCAGTACTTC. The rearrangement uses TRBV12-3 or TRBV12-4 and TRBJ2-7; TRBD1 aligns across 8 bases. V was clipped by 8 bases and J by 0 bases; unmatched bases: 6. CDR3 size: 14 residues.

Relative to its sample, this clonotype is large. The chain links TRBV19 to TRBJ1-2; 7 nucleotides agree with TRBD1. With V trimmed by 3 bases and J by 4 bases, 5 bases remained unmatched. The CDR3 length is 14 residues. Germline-derived CDR1 and CDR2 are LNHDA and SQIVND (reference sequence). CDR3 region: CASSMQQGTYGYTF. The CDR3 DNA is TGTGCCAGTAGTATGCAACAGGGGACCTATGGCTACACCTTC.

This clonotype ranks as large (0.1 to 1%). The DNA for the CDR3 is TGTGCCAGCAGGTTAAGATCGGACGGATTGACAGATACGCAGTATTTT. Its protein is CASRLRSDGLTDTQYF. This chain connects TRBV28 to TRBJ2-3; D is unclear. The germline CDR1 and CDR2 sequences are MDHEN and SYDVKM. Trimming cost V 6 bases and J 3 bases, with 19 bases left between them. The CDR3 runs to 16 residues.

This clonotype is classed as hyperexpanded. The rearrangement links TRBV19 to TRBJ2-1; D ambiguous. The CDR3 is 12 amino acids. Germline assignment: CDR1 LNHDA and CDR2 SQIVND (reference sequence). V dropped 3 bases and J dropped 9 bases, with 9 bases sitting between them. The CDR3 DNA reads as TGTGCCAGTAGTATTGGTTGGACTGAGCAGTTCTTC. Translating it yields CASSIGWTEQFF.

By sample share, this clonotype is medium-sized. The CDR3 region is CASRGTGVSNQPQHF. As DNA, the CDR3 is TGTGCCAGCAGAGGGACAGGGGTCAGCAATCAGCCCCAGCATTTT. V usage is TRBV28 and J usage is TRBJ1-5; the match to TRBD1 covers 10 bases. Germline V CDR1 and CDR2: MDHEN, SYDVKM. J lost 1 base, V lost 6 bases, and 3 bases had no gene match. This CDR3 is 15 amino acids long.

A few counts support this clonotype. Germline and junction disagree at one end, which may indicate a read error. This chain joins TRBV28 and TRBJ2-1; D is undetermined. The CDR3 is made up of 12 amino acids. Germline CDR1 and CDR2: MDHEN and SYDVKM. This chain's CDR3 is CAGSTRRYEQFF. CDR3 coding DNA: TGTGCCGGCAGCACCCGACGGTATGAGCAGTTCTTC.

This clonotype is termed medium-sized. This rearrangement joins TRBV2 to TRBJ1-5; 7 bases align to TRBD1. V dropped 4 bases and J dropped 3; count of bases not matched to a gene: 3. Germline V lookup: CDR1 SNHLY, CDR2 FYNNEI. The CDR3 contains 14 residues. The CDR3 nucleotides read TGTGCCAGCAGTGCAGGGGGTTACAATCAGCCCCAGCATTTT. Amino acids: CASSAGGYNQPQHF.

By proportion, this clonotype is large. V usage is TRBV27 and J usage is TRBJ2-2; TRBD2 matches 8 bases. Trimming cost V 5 bases and J 3 bases; bases outside gene matches: 11. Germline CDR1 and CDR2: MNHEY and SMNVEV (reference sequence). The length of the CDR3 is 17 residues. The CDR3 loop is CASSRDQRGYYTGELFF. The CDR3 bases are TGTGCCAGCAGTCGGGATCAGCGGGGGTACTACACCGGGGAGCTGTTTTTT.

This clonotype is large by share. The chain recombines TRBV27 with TRBJ1-2; possible D gene TRBD1, 5 bases. There are 12 residues in the CDR3. V was shortened by 6 bases and J by 4 bases, with 9 bases between the two germline ends. Germline CDR1 MNHEY, CDR2 SMNVEV (reference sequence). The CDR3 DNA reads as TGTGCCAGCAGGCAGGGTAGCTATGGCTACACCTTC. It is translated as CASRQGSYGYTF.

As regards this clonotype: Because it lacks the conserved phenylalanine or tryptophan at the end, this CDR3 is likely a read error. The chain recombines TRBV28 with TRBJ2-2, with D hard to call. Trimming shortened V by 5 bases and J by 10 bases, and 17 bases separated the two germline ends. The germline V gene has CDR1 MDHEN and CDR2 SYDVKM. CDR3 length: 14 amino acids. CDR3 bases: TGTGCCAGCAGTCCACCCGACGTGCCCGTGGAGCTGTTTTCT. This sequence encodes CASSPPDVPVELFS.

This clonotype is termed large. This chain uses TRBV4-1 with TRBJ1-5, with a possible D match to TRBD1 (5 bases). The V end lost 0 bases, the J end lost 1 base, and 7 bases lay between the germline ends. CDR1 and CDR2 (germline): MGHRA, YSYEKL. The CDR3 contains 15 residues. CDR3 loop: CASSQDYRSNQPQHF. The CDR3 DNA is TGCGCCAGCAGCCAAGATTACAGGAGCAATCAGCCCCAGCATTTT.

About this clonotype itself: A much larger clone is a single base away; this may be a read error. The chain joins TRBV5-6 to TRBJ2-1; D is possibly TRBD2 (6 bases). Trimming took 4 bases from V and 3 from J, leaving 14 bases between them. CDR1 is SGHDT and CDR2 is YYEEEE in the germline V gene. This CDR3 region has 15 residues. This chain's CDR3 is CASSVGGPHYNEQFF. The CDR3 nucleotides are TGTGCCAGCAGCGTGGGGGGACCCCACTACAATGAGCAGTTCTTC.

Of note for this clonotype: It may be a read error: a sequence one base away is much more abundant. This chain links TRBV28 with TRBJ1-5; 10 nucleotides match TRBD1. Looked up from germline, CDR1 is MDHEN and CDR2 is SYDVKM. This CDR3 region has 15 residues. The CDR3 DNA is TGTGCCGGCAGAGGGACAGGGGTCAGCAATCAGCCCCAGCATTTT. Translated: CAGRGTGVSNQPQHF.

This clonotype is large (0.1 to 1%) in the sample. The chain recombines TRBV3-1 with TRBJ1-1; D is unclear. Per the germline V gene, CDR1 is LGHDT and CDR2 is YNNKEL (reference sequence). The CDR3 spans 14 residues. The V gene lost 1 base and the J gene lost 4 bases, with 10 bases spanning the gap. CDR3: CASSQAAFSTEAFF. CDR3 bases: TGTGCCAGCAGCCAAGCGGCCTTCTCCACTGAAGCTTTCTTT.

By share of the sample, this clonotype is large. The rearrangement uses TRBV10-3 and TRBJ2-2, with D possibly matching TRBD2 (5 bases). This CDR3 comprises 13 residues. CDR1 and CDR2 from the germline V gene are ENHRY and SYGVKD. V shed 6 bases and J shed 2 bases, with 7 bases lying between them. CDR3 sequence (DNA): TGTGCCATCAGGGACTTTAACACCGGGGAGCTGTTTTTT. Translation: CAIRDFNTGELFF.

This clonotype is labeled large. The chain is built from TRBV2 and TRBJ1-2, with 7 nucleotides matching TRBD1. CDR1 and CDR2 (germline): SNHLY, FYNNEI. The J segment lost 5 bases and the V segment lost 4 bases, leaving 22 bases of the junction unmatched. The CDR3 spans 19 residues. The CDR3 DNA is TGTGCCAGCAGTGGCCCTGGAGGGGGCCCGGAACAACCTTTTTATGGCTACACCTTC. This encodes CASSGPGGGPEQPFYGYTF.

In its sample, this clonotype ranks as large. This chain connects TRBV7-8 to TRBJ2-2; D is unresolved. V lost 5 bases and J lost 8, with 6 bases in between. Germline loops: CDR1 SGHVS, CDR2 FQNEAQ. The CDR3 loop spans 11 amino acids. The CDR3 spells CASSREGELFF. The CDR3 DNA is TGTGCCAGCAGCCGCGAAGGGGAGCTGTTTTTT.